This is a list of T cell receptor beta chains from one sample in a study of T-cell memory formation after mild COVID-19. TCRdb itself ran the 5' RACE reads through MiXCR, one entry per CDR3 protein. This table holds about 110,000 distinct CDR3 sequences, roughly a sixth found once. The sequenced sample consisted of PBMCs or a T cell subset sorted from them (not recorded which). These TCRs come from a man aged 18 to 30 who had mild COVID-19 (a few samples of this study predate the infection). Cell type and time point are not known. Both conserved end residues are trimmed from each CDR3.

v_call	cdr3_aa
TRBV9	ASSQTPGSTDTQY
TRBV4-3	ASSQDPGLWNEQF
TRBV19	ASTHSGTGYGYT
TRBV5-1	ASSLAPGTTEAF
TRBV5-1	ASSLAQGRTGELF
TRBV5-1	ASSRGLSDTGELF
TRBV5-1	ASSLRRDRGEKLF
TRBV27	ASSPTGAISPLH
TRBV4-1	ASSQDEGKETQY
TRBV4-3	ASSREGGAEAF
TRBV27	ASTDSPLH